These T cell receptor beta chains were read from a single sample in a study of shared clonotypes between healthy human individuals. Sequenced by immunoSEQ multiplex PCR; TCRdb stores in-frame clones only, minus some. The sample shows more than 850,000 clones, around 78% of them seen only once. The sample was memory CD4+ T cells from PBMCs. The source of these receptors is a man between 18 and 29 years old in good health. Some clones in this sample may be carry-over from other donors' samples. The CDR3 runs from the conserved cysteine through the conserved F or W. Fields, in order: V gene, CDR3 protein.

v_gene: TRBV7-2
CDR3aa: CASSVRQGTQETQYF

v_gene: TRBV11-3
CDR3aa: CASSGSGRDYNEQFF

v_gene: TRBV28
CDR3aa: CASRSRGETQYF

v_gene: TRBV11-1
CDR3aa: CASSPIPGQAYGYTF

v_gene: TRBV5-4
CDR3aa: CASSLAAGDEQFF

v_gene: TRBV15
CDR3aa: CATSTRDNEQFF

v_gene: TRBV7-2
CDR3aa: CASSLVRGRGYEQYF

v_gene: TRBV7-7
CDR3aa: CASSLALRGQETQYF

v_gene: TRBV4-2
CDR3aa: CASSQDYGRGHYEQYF

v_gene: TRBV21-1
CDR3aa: CASSKALSGDYEQYF

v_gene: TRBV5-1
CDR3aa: CASAQGSGLDEQYF

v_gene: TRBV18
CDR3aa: CASSPAYQETQYF

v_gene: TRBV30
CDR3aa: CAWQGTAKSRYGYTF

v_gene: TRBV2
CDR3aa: CASILDLGTEAFF

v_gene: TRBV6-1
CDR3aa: CASSEGSRVSYEQYF

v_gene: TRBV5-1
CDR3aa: CASSLTGPGANVLTF

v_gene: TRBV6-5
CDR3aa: CASSRDRFLDQPQHF

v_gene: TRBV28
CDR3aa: CASRQGAGAEAFF

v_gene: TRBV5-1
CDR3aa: CASSLGTSGQSNFF

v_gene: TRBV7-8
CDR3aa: CASSPGGDQNEKLFF

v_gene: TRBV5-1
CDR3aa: CASSLGRPQETQYF

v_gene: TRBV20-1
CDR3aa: CSAGLWPQHF

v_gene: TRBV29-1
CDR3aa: CSVGRLQQETQYF

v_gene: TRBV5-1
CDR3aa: CASSQGTGGAYYEQYF

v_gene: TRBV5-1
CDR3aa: CASSEASSGNTIYF

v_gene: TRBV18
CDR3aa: CASSPPAVYNEQFF

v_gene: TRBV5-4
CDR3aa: CASSPAGQSSYEQYF

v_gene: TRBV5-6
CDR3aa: CASSQIQETQYF

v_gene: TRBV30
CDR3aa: CAWSSLWETQYF

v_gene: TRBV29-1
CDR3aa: CSVARVGLTGELFF

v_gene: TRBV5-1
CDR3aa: CASSLDQLDSPLHF

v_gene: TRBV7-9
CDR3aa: CASSSFYSYGSENEQYF

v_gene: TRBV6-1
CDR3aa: CASRAGERGRKEYF

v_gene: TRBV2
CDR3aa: CASSFLTGGTGNTIYF

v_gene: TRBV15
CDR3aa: CATSRESPGNTGELFF

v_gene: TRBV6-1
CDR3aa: CASSEALSGYEQYF

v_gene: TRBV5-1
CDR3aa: CASSLGGREGNQPQHF

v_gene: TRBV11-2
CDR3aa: CASSLRDTHEQYF

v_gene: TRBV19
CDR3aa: CASSVGRGGSEAFF

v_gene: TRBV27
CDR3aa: CASALAGPYNEQFF

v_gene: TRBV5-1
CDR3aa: CASSVDAQTYEQYF

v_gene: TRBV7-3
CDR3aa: CASSLRTDNSPLHF

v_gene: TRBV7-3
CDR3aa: CASSSRVWDTQYF

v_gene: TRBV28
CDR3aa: CASSHQGARSYNEQFF

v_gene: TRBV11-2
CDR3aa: CASSLAGGNEQFF

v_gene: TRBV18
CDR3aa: CASSEGTSGGYEQFF

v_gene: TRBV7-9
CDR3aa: CASSPGAGEQYF

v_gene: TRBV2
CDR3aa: CASSGTGWDTEAFF

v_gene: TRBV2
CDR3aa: CASSEGAKAGAFYEQYF

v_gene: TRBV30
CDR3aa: CAWTSPGARTEAFF

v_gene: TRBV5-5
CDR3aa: CASNQMGGVVFF